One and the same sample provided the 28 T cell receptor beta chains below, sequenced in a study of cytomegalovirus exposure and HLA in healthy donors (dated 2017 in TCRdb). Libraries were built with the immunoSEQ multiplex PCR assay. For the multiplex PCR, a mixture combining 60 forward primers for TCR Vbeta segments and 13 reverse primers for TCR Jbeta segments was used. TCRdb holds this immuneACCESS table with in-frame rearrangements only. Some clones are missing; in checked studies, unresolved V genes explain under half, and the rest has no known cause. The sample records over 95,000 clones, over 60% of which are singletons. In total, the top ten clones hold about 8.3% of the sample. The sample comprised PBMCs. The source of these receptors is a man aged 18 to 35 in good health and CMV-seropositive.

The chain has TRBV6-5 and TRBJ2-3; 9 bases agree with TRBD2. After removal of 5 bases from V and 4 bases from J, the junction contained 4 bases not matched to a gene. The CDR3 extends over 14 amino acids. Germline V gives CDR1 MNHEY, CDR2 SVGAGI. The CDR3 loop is CASSQAGGPDTQYF. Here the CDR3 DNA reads TGTGCCAGCAGTCAAGCGGGGGGCCCAGATACGCAGTATTTT.

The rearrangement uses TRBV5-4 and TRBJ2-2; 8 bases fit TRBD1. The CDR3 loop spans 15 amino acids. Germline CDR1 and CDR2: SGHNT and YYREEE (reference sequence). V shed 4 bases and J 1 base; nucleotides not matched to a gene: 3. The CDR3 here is CASSPTGENTGELFF. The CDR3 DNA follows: TGTGCCAGCAGCCCGACAGGGGAGAACACCGGGGAGCTGTTTTTT.

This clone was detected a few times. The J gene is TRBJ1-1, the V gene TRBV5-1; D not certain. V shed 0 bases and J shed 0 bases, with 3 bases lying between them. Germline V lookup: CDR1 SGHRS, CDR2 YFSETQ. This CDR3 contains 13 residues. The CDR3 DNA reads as TGCGCCAGCAGCTTGGGTATGAACACTGAAGCTTTCTTT. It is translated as CASSLGMNTEAFF.

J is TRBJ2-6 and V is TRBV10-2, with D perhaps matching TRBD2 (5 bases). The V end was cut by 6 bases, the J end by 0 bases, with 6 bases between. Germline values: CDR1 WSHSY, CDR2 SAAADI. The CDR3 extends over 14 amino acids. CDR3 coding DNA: TGCGCCAGCAGCACTAGCTCTGGGGCCAACGTCCTGACTTTC. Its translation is CASSTSSGANVLTF.

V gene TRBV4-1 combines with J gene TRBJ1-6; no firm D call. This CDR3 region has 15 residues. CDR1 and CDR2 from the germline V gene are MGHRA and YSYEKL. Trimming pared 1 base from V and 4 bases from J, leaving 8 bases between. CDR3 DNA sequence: TGCGCCAGCAGCCAAGTTCTTCAGTATAATTCACCCCTCCACTTT. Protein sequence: CASSQVLQYNSPLHF.

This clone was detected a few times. The CDR3 region is CAGRGGDTGELFF. CDR3 sequence (DNA): TGCGCCGGACGGGGAGGCGACACCGGGGAGCTGTTTTTT. The chain recombines TRBV5-1 with TRBJ2-2; TRBD2 might be the D (6 bases). The ends were cut back, 10 bases at V and 3 bases at J, with 13 bases in the middle. Germline-derived CDR1 and CDR2 are SGHRS and YFSETQ. This CDR3 comprises 13 residues.

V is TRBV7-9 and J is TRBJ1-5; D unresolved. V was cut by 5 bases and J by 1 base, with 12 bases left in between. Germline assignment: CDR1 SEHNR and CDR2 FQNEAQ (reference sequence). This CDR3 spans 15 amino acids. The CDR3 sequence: CASSPSPGSNQPQHF. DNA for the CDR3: TGTGCCAGCAGCCCCTCCCCGGGGAGCAATCAGCCCCAGCATTTT. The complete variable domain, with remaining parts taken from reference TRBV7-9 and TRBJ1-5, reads DTGVSQNPRHKITKRGQNVTFRCDPISEHNRLYWYRQTLGQGPEFLTYFQNEAQLEKSRLLSDRFSAERPKGSFSTLEIQRTEQGDSAMYLCASSPSPGSNQPQHFGDGTRLSIL.

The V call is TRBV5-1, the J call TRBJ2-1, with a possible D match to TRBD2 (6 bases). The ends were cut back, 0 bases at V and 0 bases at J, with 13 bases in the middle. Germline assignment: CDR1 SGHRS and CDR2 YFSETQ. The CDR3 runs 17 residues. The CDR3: CASSLVSSAPSYNEQFF. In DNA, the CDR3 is TGCGCCAGCAGCTTGGTATCTAGCGCCCCCTCCTACAATGAGCAGTTCTTC.

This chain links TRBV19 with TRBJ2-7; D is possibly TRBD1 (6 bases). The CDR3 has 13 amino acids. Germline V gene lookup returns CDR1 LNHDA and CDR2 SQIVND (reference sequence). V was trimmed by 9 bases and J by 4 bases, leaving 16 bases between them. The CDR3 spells CARGADGLYEQYV. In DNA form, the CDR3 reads TGTGCCAGGGGGGCAGACGGACTTTACGAGCAGTACGTC.

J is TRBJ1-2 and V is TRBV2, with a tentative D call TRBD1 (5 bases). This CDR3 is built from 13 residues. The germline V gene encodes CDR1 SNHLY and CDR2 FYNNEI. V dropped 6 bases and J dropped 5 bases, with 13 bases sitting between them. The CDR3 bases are TGTGCCAGCAGCAGACAGCGTTCTTATGGCTACACCTTC. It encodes CASSRQRSYGYTF. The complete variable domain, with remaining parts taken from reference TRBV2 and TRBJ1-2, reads EPEVTQTPSHQVTQMGQEVILRCVPISNHLYFYWYRQILGQKVEFLVSFYNNEISEKSEIFDDQFSVERPDGSNFTLKIRSTKLEDSAMYFCASSRQRSYGYTFGSGTRLTVV.

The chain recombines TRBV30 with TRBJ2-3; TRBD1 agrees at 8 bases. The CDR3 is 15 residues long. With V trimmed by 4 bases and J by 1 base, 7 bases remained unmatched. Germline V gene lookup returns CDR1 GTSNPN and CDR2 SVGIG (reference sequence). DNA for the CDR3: TGTGCCTGGACGCTGACAGGGGCAGGCACAGATACGCAGTATTTT. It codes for CAWTLTGAGTDTQYF.

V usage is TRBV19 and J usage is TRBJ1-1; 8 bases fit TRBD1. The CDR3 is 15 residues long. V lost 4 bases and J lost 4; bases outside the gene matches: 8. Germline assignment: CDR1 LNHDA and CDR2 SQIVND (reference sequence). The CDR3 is CASSTTDRVATEAFF. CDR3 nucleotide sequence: TGTGCCAGTAGTACTACGGACAGGGTGGCCACTGAAGCTTTCTTT.

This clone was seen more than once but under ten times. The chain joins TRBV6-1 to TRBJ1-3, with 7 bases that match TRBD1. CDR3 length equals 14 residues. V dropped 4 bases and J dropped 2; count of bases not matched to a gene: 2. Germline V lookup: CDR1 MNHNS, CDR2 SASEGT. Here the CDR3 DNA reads TGTGCCAGCAGTGCTACAGGGGCTGGAAACACCATATATTTT. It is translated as CASSATGAGNTIYF.

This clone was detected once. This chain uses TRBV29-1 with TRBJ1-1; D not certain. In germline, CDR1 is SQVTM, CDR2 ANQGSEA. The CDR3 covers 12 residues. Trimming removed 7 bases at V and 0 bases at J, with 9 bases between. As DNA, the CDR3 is TGCAGCGCGCACGGGATGAACACTGAAGCTTTCTTT. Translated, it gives CSAHGMNTEAFF.

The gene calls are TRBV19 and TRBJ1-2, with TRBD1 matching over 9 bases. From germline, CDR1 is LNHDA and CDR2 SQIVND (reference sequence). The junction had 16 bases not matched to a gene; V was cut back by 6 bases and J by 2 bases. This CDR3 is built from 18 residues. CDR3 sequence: CASSVYLRGTGQNYGYTF. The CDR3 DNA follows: TGTGCCAGTAGCGTCTACTTGAGAGGGACAGGGCAGAACTATGGCTACACCTTC.

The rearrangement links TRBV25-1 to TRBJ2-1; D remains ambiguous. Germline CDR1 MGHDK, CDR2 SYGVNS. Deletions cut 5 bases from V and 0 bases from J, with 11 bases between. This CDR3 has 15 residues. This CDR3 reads CASSWSLSSYNEQFF. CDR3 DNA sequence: TGTGCCAGCAGTTGGTCCCTCAGCTCCTACAATGAGCAGTTCTTC.

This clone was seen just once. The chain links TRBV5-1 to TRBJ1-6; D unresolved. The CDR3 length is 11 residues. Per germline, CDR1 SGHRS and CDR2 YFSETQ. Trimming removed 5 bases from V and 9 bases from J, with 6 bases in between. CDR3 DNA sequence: TGCGCCAGCAGTTCTCCTTCACCCCTCCACTTT. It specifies CASSSPSPLHF. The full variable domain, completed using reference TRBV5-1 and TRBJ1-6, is KAGVTQTPRYLIKTRGQQVTLSCSPISGHRSVSWYQQTPGQGLQFLFEYFSETQRNKGNFPGRFSGRQFSNSRSEMNVSTLELGDSALYLCASSSPSPLHFGNGTRLTVT.

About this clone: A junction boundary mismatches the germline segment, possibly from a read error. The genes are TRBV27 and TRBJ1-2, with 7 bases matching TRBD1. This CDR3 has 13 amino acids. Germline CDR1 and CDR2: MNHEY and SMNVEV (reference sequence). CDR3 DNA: TGTGTCAGCAGTTTTGACAGGGCCTATGGCTACACCTTC. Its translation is CVSSFDRAYGYTF.

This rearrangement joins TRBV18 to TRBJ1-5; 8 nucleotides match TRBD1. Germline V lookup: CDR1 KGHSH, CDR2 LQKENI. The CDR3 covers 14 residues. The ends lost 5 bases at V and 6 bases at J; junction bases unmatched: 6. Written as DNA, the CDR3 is TGTGCCAGCTCAACGGACAGGGTGGGTCAGCCCCAGCATTTT. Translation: CASSTDRVGQPQHF.

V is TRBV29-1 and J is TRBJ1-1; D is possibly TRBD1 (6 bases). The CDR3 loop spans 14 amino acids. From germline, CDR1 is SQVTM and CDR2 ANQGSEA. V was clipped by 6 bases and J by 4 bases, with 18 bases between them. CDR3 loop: CSVQAPKGGTEAFF. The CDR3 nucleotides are TGCAGCGTACAAGCCCCCAAAGGGGGCACTGAAGCTTTCTTT.

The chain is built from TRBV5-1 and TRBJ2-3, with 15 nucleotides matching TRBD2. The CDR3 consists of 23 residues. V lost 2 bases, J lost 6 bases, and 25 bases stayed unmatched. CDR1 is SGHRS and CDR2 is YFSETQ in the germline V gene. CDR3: CASSFPDTLAGLAGGPSLDTQYF. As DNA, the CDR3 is TGCGCCAGCAGCTTCCCGGATACCCTAGCTGGACTAGCGGGGGGGCCCTCGTTGGATACGCAGTATTTT. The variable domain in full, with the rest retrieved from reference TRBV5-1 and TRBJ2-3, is KAGVTQTPRYLIKTRGQQVTLSCSPISGHRSVSWYQQTPGQGLQFLFEYFSETQRNKGNFPGRFSGRQFSNSRSEMNVSTLELGDSALYLCASSFPDTLAGLAGGPSLDTQYFGPGTRLTVL.

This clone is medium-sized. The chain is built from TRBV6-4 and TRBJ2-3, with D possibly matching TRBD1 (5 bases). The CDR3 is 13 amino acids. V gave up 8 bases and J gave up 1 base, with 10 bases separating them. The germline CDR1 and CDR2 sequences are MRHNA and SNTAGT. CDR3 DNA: TGTGCCAGCGCGCTACAGGGCACAGATACGCAGTATTTT. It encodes CASALQGTDTQYF.

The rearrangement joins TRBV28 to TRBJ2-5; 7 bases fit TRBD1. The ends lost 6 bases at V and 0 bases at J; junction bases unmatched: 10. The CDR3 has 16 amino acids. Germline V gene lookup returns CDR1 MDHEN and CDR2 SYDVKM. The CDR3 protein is CASSSGGLTYQETQYF. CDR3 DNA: TGTGCCAGCAGCTCAGGGGGTTTAACGTACCAAGAGACCCAGTACTTC.

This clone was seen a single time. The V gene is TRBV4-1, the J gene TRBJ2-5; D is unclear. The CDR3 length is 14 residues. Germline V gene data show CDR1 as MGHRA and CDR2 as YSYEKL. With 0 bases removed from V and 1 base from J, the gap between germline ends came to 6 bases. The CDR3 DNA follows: TGCGCCAGCAGCCAAGACAGTCTCCAAGAGACCCAGTACTTC. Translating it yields CASSQDSLQETQYF.

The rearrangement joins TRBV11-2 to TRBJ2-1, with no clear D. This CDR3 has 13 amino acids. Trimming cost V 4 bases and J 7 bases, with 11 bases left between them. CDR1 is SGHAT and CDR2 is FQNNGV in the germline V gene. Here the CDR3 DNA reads TGTGCCAGCAGCTCGATGAACTTAAATGAGCAGTTCTTC. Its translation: CASSSMNLNEQFF.

DNA of the CDR3: TGCGCCAGCAGCCGTGGACAGTACAATGAGCAGTTCTTC. This gives the protein CASSRGQYNEQFF. The rearrangement joins TRBV4-1 to TRBJ2-1; a weak D match, TRBD1 (6 bases). Germline CDR1 MGHRA, CDR2 YSYEKL. Deletions cut 4 bases from V and 4 bases from J, with 8 bases between. The CDR3 length is 13 residues.

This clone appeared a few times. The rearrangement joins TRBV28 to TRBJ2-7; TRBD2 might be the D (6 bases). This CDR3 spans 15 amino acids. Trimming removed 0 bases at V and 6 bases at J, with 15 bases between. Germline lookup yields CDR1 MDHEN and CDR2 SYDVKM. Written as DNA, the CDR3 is TGTGCCAGCAGTTTATGGCGGGAAAGCCGCGGCGAGCAGTACTTC. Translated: CASSLWRESRGEQYF.

CDR3 nucleotides: TGTGCCACCGGAAACCCACTAGCGGGTAGCACAGATACGCAGTATTTT. It specifies CATGNPLAGSTDTQYF. This sequence joins TRBV15 and TRBJ2-3; 9 bases map to TRBD2. This CDR3 spans 16 amino acids. Germline CDR1 reads LNHNV; CDR2 reads YYDKDF (reference sequence). With 8 bases clipped from V and 0 bases from J, the junction kept 9 bases outside the gene matches.